The 29 T cell receptor beta chains in this list originate from one sample, sequenced in a study of blood T cell repertoires in COVID-19. TCRdb keeps only in-frame clones here, not all; method: immunoSEQ multiplex PCR. This table holds around 290,000 clones, 88% found once. The sample comprised PBMCs or T cells enriched from blood (not recorded which). The receptors here all came from an older woman in a cohort exposed to, infected with or recovered from COVID-19 (not recorded which).

The chain uses TRBV11-2 and TRBJ2-5, with 14 bases identical to TRBD2. Losses at the gene ends were 5 bases for V and 7 bases for J; bases not matched to a gene: 6. Germline-derived CDR1 and CDR2 are SGHAT and FQNNGV. The CDR3 consists of 15 residues. The CDR3 region has the DNA TGTGCCAGCAGCCCGGGACTAGCGGGAGTGGTGACCCAGTACTTC. Encoded protein: CASSPGLAGVVTQYF. The whole variable domain, remainder taken from reference TRBV11-2 and TRBJ2-5, is EAGVAQSPRYKIIEKRQSVAFWCNPISGHATLYWYQQILGQGPKLLIQFQNNGVVDDSQLPKDRFSAERLKGVDSTLKIQPAKLEDSAVYLCASSPGLAGVVTQYFGPGTRLLVL.

The rearrangement uses TRBV27 and TRBJ2-3, with TRBD1 matching over 9 bases. The CDR3 has 18 amino acids. With 6 bases clipped from V and 0 bases from J, the junction kept 13 bases outside the gene matches. In germline, CDR1 is MNHEY, CDR2 SMNVEV (reference sequence). This chain's CDR3 is CASSLGLGQGRSTDTQYF. CDR3 sequence (DNA): TGTGCCAGCAGCTTAGGCCTCGGACAGGGGAGAAGCACAGATACGCAGTATTTT.

The rearrangement links TRBV5-6 to TRBJ2-2; a weak D match, TRBD1 (5 bases). CDR1 and CDR2 (germline): SGHDT, YYEEEE. The CDR3 consists of 14 residues. The ends were cut back, 3 bases at V and 7 bases at J, with 13 bases in the middle. The CDR3 sequence is CASSWGRVDGELFF. For the CDR3, the DNA is TGTGCCAGCAGCTGGGGCAGGGTTGACGGGGAGCTGTTTTTT.

The chain employs TRBV5-1 and TRBJ2-1; TRBD2 aligns across 8 bases. With 3 bases clipped from V and 0 bases from J, the junction kept 8 bases outside the gene matches. Germline values: CDR1 SGHRS, CDR2 YFSETQ. CDR3 length equals 17 residues. In DNA form, the CDR3 reads TGCGCCAGCAGCTATATTCTAGCGGGTAGCTCCTACAATGAGCAGTTCTTC. This encodes CASSYILAGSSYNEQFF.

This chain connects TRBV2 to TRBJ2-2; perhaps TRBD1 as D (5 bases). The germline V and J ends were trimmed by 4 bases and 3 bases, with 9 bases remaining between them. Germline assignment: CDR1 SNHLY and CDR2 FYNNEI. The length of the CDR3 is 14 residues. The CDR3 region has the DNA TGTGCCAGCAGTGTCCAGGGCTACACCGGGGAGCTGTTTTTT. Translated, it gives CASSVQGYTGELFF.

By share, this clone counts as medium-sized. The CDR3 DNA sequence: TGTGCCAGCAGCTTAACTGGGGCGCAAGAGACCCAGTACTTC. This gives the protein CASSLTGAQETQYF. The chain employs TRBV7-3 and TRBJ2-5, with TRBD1 as a possible D gene (5 bases). The CDR3 runs 14 residues. Between the trimmed V and J ends, which lost 0 bases and 2 bases, there was a span of 7 bases. Per germline, CDR1 SGHTA and CDR2 FQGTGA. Using reference TRBV7-3 and TRBJ2-5 for the parts outside the CDR3, the full variable domain is GAGVSQTPSNKVTEKGKYVELRCDPISGHTALYWYRQSLGQGPEFLIYFQGTGAADDSGLPNDRFFAVRPEGSVSTLKIQRTERGDSAVYLCASSLTGAQETQYFGPGTRLLVL.

The J gene is TRBJ1-5, the V gene TRBV24-1; D gene ambiguous. The CDR3 is 13 residues long. Trimming removed 1 base from V and 6 bases from J, with 6 bases in between. Germline V gene data show CDR1 as KGHDR and CDR2 as SFDVKD. CDR3 sequence: CATSDLEGQPQHF. CDR3 coding DNA: TGTGCCACCAGTGATTTAGAGGGTCAGCCCCAGCATTTT.

The chain combines TRBV7-9 with TRBJ1-1; 7 nucleotides agree with TRBD1. The V gene's germline CDR1 is SEHNR and CDR2 FQNEAQ (reference sequence). This CDR3 comprises 14 residues. V shed 3 bases, J shed 2 bases, and the junction held 3 bases outside the gene matches. The CDR3 region is CASSFRQGNTEAFF. CDR3 DNA sequence: TGTGCCAGCAGCTTCCGACAGGGAAACACTGAAGCTTTCTTT.

V is TRBV30 and J is TRBJ1-5; possibly TRBD1 for D (5 bases). The CDR3 extends over 15 amino acids. V dropped 1 base and J dropped 7 bases, with 17 bases sitting between them. The V gene's germline CDR1 is GTSNPN and CDR2 SVGIG (reference sequence). CDR3 amino acids: CAWSDNGGERQPQHF. CDR3 sequence (DNA): TGTGCCTGGAGTGATAACGGAGGGGAACGACAGCCCCAGCATTTT.

This chain joins TRBV18 and TRBJ1-4, with TRBD1 identical over 7 bases. Germline CDR1 reads KGHSH; CDR2 reads LQKENI. Unmatched junction bases numbered 4, after V lost 0 bases and J lost 6 bases. CDR3 length: 15 residues. The CDR3: CASSPPGQADEKLFF. The CDR3 region has the DNA TGTGCCAGCTCACCACCCGGACAGGCTGATGAAAAACTGTTTTTT.

The genes are TRBV9 and TRBJ2-7; 7 nucleotides agree with TRBD2. From germline, CDR1 is SGDLS and CDR2 YYNGEE. The CDR3 is 15 residues long. J was trimmed by 2 bases and V by 4 bases; bases with no gene match: 9. For the CDR3, the DNA is TGTGCCAGCAGCCCAGGGAGGGGCAGAACCTACGAGCAGTACTTC. Translation gives CASSPGRGRTYEQYF.

The chain couples TRBV18 to TRBJ2-1, with TRBD2 matching 9 bases. The CDR3 has 16 amino acids. Germline V gives CDR1 KGHSH, CDR2 LQKENI. Losses at the gene ends were 3 bases for V and 4 bases for J; bases not matched to a gene: 7. The CDR3 region is CASSPLAGLGYNEQFF. DNA of the CDR3: TGTGCCAGCTCACCTCTAGCGGGACTGGGTTACAATGAGCAGTTCTTC.

The chain is built from TRBV2 and TRBJ1-3; D is unresolved. The CDR3 loop spans 15 amino acids. Trimming removed 3 bases at V and 4 bases at J, with 13 bases between. CDR1 and CDR2 from the germline V gene are SNHLY and FYNNEI. The CDR3 DNA reads as TGTGCCAGCAGTGAGACGGGATCCTACGGAAACACCATATATTTT. The encoded protein is CASSETGSYGNTIYF.

The CDR3 nucleotides are TGTGCCAGCAACTCCGGGACAGGGGGTCAGCCCCAGCATTTT. This encodes CASNSGTGGQPQHF. J is TRBJ1-5 and V is TRBV2; 11 bases line up with TRBD1. This CDR3 spans 14 amino acids. The J segment lost 6 bases and the V segment lost 7 bases, leaving 5 bases of the junction unmatched. Germline V gene data show CDR1 as SNHLY and CDR2 as FYNNEI.

This clone occurred a few times. The V gene is TRBV12-3 or TRBV12-4, the J gene TRBJ1-1; D ambiguous. V was pared by 6 bases and J by 1 base, with 9 bases between. This CDR3 comprises 13 residues. CDR3 loop: CASRYTGNTEAFF. CDR3 DNA: TGTGCCAGCAGGTATACGGGGAACACTGAAGCTTTCTTT.

The V call is TRBV7-2, the J call TRBJ2-1; 7 bases align to TRBD1. The CDR3 runs to 15 residues. The germline V gene has CDR1 SGHTA and CDR2 FQGNSA. After removal of 4 bases from V and 4 bases from J, the junction contained 7 bases not matched to a gene. The CDR3 spells CASSYRQGLYNEQFF. The CDR3 nucleotides read TGTGCCAGCAGCTACCGACAGGGTCTATACAATGAGCAGTTCTTC.

The J gene is TRBJ2-3, the V gene TRBV5-1; a weak D match, TRBD2 (6 bases). The CDR3 has 15 residues. In germline, CDR1 is SGHRS, CDR2 YFSETQ. V shed 4 bases and J shed 0 bases, with 12 bases lying between them. CDR3 loop: CASSPGLLSTDTQYF. CDR3 nucleotides: TGCGCCAGCAGCCCGGGACTCCTAAGCACAGATACGCAGTATTTT. Full variable domain (rest looked up from reference TRBV5-1 and TRBJ2-3): KAGVTQTPRYLIKTRGQQVTLSCSPISGHRSVSWYQQTPGQGLQFLFEYFSETQRNKGNFPGRFSGRQFSNSRSEMNVSTLELGDSALYLCASSPGLLSTDTQYFGPGTRLTVL.

The chain employs TRBV19 and TRBJ1-1; no reliable D call. CDR1 and CDR2 from the germline V gene are LNHDA and SQIVND (reference sequence). Trimming left V 2 bases short and J 7 bases short, with 11 bases between. CDR3 length: 13 residues. The chain's CDR3 is CASSIQWGVEAFF. The CDR3 coding sequence is TGTGCCAGTAGTATACAATGGGGAGTTGAAGCTTTCTTT.

This clone was seen only once. The chain uses TRBV11-1 and TRBJ1-1; the match to TRBD1 covers 10 bases. CDR1 is SGHAT and CDR2 is FQDESV in the germline V gene (reference sequence). The junction had 2 bases not matched to a gene; V was cut back by 4 bases and J by 3 bases. The CDR3 runs 14 residues. CDR3 nucleotide sequence: TGTGCCAGCAGCTACGGACAGGGGGACACTGAAGCTTTCTTT. This encodes CASSYGQGDTEAFF.

The V gene is TRBV2, the J gene TRBJ2-1; 9 bases fit TRBD1. The CDR3 has 18 residues. The J segment lost 3 bases and the V segment lost 6 bases, leaving 15 bases of the junction unmatched. In germline, CDR1 is SNHLY, CDR2 FYNNEI. For the CDR3, the DNA is TGTGCCAGCAGCGGACGGGACAGGGTATTAAGGGGCTACAATGAGCAGTTCTTC. Translated, it gives CASSGRDRVLRGYNEQFF.

The chain recombines TRBV7-9 with TRBJ1-2; D may be TRBD1 (5 bases). CDR3 size: 15 residues. Germline V lookup: CDR1 SEHNR, CDR2 FQNEAQ (reference sequence). V lost 1 base to trimming and J lost 4 bases, with 13 bases between them. CDR3 region: CASSLDPQALYGYTF. Written as DNA, the CDR3 is TGTGCCAGCAGCTTAGACCCACAGGCCCTCTATGGCTACACCTTC. The whole variable domain, filled in from reference TRBV7-9 and TRBJ1-2, reads DTGVSQNPRHKITKRGQNVTFRCDPISEHNRLYWYRQTLGQGPEFLTYFQNEAQLEKSRLLSDRFSAERPKGSFSTLEIQRTEQGDSAMYLCASSLDPQALYGYTFGSGTRLTVV.

V is TRBV5-1 and J is TRBJ2-7; TRBD1 agrees at 9 bases. The CDR3 totals 14 residues. Germline V gives CDR1 SGHRS, CDR2 YFSETQ. Trimming at V came to 1 base and at J to 4 bases, leaving 3 bases not matched to a gene. The CDR3 nucleotides are TGCGCCAGCAGCTTGCTGGACAGGGGTTACGAGCAGTACTTC. Protein sequence: CASSLLDRGYEQYF.

This sequence joins TRBV10-1 and TRBJ2-7, with 11 bases that match TRBD2. J gave up 4 bases and V 5 bases, and 4 bases lay outside the gene matches. CDR3 length equals 14 residues. The germline gives CDR1 WNHNN, CDR2 SYGVQD (reference sequence). CDR3: CASSTTSGTYEQYF. As DNA, the CDR3 is TGCGCCAGCAGTACGACTAGCGGGACGTACGAGCAGTACTTC.

This chain joins TRBV3-1 (or the pseudogene TRBV3-2) and TRBJ2-5, with 7 bases identical to TRBD1. The CDR3 runs 13 residues. Germline assignment: CDR1 LGHDT and CDR2 YNNKEL (reference sequence). Unmatched junction bases numbered 4, after V lost 4 bases and J lost 5 bases. CDR3 sequence: CASSPQGLETQYF. DNA of the CDR3: TGTGCCAGCAGCCCACAGGGGTTGGAGACCCAGTACTTC.

The CDR3 bases are TGTGCCAGTAGTATAAGGGGTAGCGGGAGAAATTGGGCCAAAAACATTCAGTACTTC. Encoded protein: CASSIRGSGRNWAKNIQYF. This sequence joins TRBV19 and TRBJ2-4, with 9 bases identical to TRBD2. There are 19 residues in the CDR3. Losses at the gene ends were 2 bases for V and 1 base for J; bases not matched to a gene: 12. The germline CDR1 and CDR2 sequences are LNHDA and SQIVND (reference sequence).

The V call is TRBV5-1, the J call TRBJ1-1, with TRBD1 matching over 8 bases. The CDR3 is 16 residues long. Germline V gene lookup returns CDR1 SGHRS and CDR2 YFSETQ. Losses at the gene ends were 4 bases for V and 3 bases for J; bases not matched to a gene: 11. The CDR3 DNA reads as TGCGCCAGCAGCCCAGGGGGCGCTCATGTGGACACTGAAGCTTTCTTT. This encodes CASSPGGAHVDTEAFF.

The V call is TRBV7-2, the J call TRBJ2-7; TRBD1 matches at 11 bases. The CDR3 contains 15 residues. Trimming at V came to 4 bases and at J to 3 bases, leaving 5 bases not matched to a gene. The germline gives CDR1 SGHTA, CDR2 FQGNSA. The CDR3 coding sequence is TGTGCCAGCAGCTCAGGGGGGACAGGGGGCTACGAGCAGTACTTC. It yields the protein CASSSGGTGGYEQYF.

The chain employs TRBV30 and TRBJ2-5; TRBD2 might be the D (5 bases). Germline V gene lookup returns CDR1 GTSNPN and CDR2 SVGIG (reference sequence). V gave up 4 bases and J gave up 5 bases, with 17 bases separating them. This CDR3 has 14 residues. The CDR3 nucleotides read TGTGCCTGGACCCCTCGGCGGACTCGGGAGACCCAGTACTTC. It encodes CAWTPRRTRETQYF.

For this clone: An end of the junction does not agree with germline; a read error may underlie this. This chain uses TRBV7-7 with TRBJ2-1, with TRBD2 matching 14 bases. CDR3 length: 16 amino acids. Germline V gene lookup returns CDR1 SSHAT and CDR2 FNYEAQ (reference sequence). CDR3 DNA sequence: TGTGCTAGCAGCGCCGAGACTAGCGGGAGGGCCGGTGAGCAGTTCTTC. Protein sequence: CASSAETSGRAGEQFF.